A single sample is the source of the 8 T cell receptor beta chains below, sequenced in a study. A single record per CDR3 protein comes from TCRdb applying MiXCR to the 5' RACE reads. Of roughly 54,000 distinct CDR3 sequences in the sample, approximately 17% were seen once. Material for sequencing was naive CD4+ T cells sorted from blood. The subset: naive CD4+ T cells, CD4+CD45RA+CD25-. These receptors were collected from a female donor with breast cancer.

This clonotype was observed a handful of times. The chain joins TRBV19 to TRBJ2-7; 12 bases fit TRBD2. V shed 6 bases and J 3 bases; nucleotides not matched to a gene: 12. Germline CDR1 reads LNHDA; CDR2 reads SQIVND (reference sequence). This CDR3 region has 17 residues. The DNA of the CDR3 is TGTGCCAGTAGCAGCGTGACTAGCGGGAGAGGTATCTACGAGCAGTACTTC. Encoded protein: CASSSVTSGRGIYEQYF.

The chain links TRBV2 to TRBJ2-1, with 8 bases aligning to TRBD1. After removal of 8 bases from V and 6 bases from J, the junction contained 12 bases not matched to a gene. Germline V gives CDR1 SNHLY, CDR2 FYNNEI. CDR3 size: 15 residues. The CDR3 loop reads CASSEWTGSPNEQFF. CDR3 sequence (DNA): TGTGCCAGCTCCGAATGGACAGGGTCCCCCAATGAGCAGTTCTTC. Drawing the rest from reference TRBV2 and TRBJ2-1, the complete variable domain is EPEVTQTPSHQVTQMGQEVILRCVPISNHLYFYWYRQILGQKVEFLVSFYNNEISEKSEIFDDQFSVERPDGSNFTLKIRSTKLEDSAMYFCASSEWTGSPNEQFFGPGTRLTVL.

The chain joins TRBV28 to TRBJ1-1, with 8 positions matching TRBD1. With V trimmed by 4 bases and J by 5 bases, 12 bases remained unmatched. This CDR3 comprises 16 residues. From germline, CDR1 is MDHEN and CDR2 SYDVKM. The CDR3 DNA follows: TGTGCCAGCAGTTCATCCCCCGGACAGGGTGGGACTGAAGCTTTCTTT. As protein: CASSSSPGQGGTEAFF.

The genes are TRBV7-9 and TRBJ1-4, with 9 bases matching TRBD1. Germline V lookup: CDR1 SEHNR, CDR2 FQNEAQ (reference sequence). V was pared by 5 bases and J by 7 bases, with 8 bases of the junction left unmatched. The CDR3 spans 15 residues. CDR3: CASSPLVQGAEKLFF. In DNA form, the CDR3 reads TGTGCCAGCAGCCCCTTAGTACAGGGGGCTGAAAAACTGTTTTTT.

Concerning this clonotype: A read error is possible here, since a much larger clone lies one base away. The rearrangement joins TRBV7-7 to TRBJ1-1; D is ambiguous. CDR3 length equals 13 residues. Germline V CDR1 and CDR2: SSHAT, FNYEAQ (reference sequence). The CDR3 DNA sequence: TGTGCTAGCAGTCTCCACAGGAACACTGAAGCTTTCTTT. Translating gives CASSLHRNTEAFF. Combining the CDR3 with reference TRBV7-7 and TRBJ1-1 gives the whole variable domain GAGVSQSPRYKVTKRGQDVTLRCDPISSHATLYWYQQALGQGPEFLTYFNYEAQPDKSGLPSDRFSAERPEGSISTLTIQRTEQRDSAMYRCASSLHRNTEAFFGQGTRLTVV.

There are a few counts of this clonotype. The rearrangement uses TRBV19 and TRBJ1-2; possible D gene TRBD1, 5 bases. The CDR3 length is 14 residues. CDR1 and CDR2 (germline): LNHDA, SQIVND (reference sequence). Between the trimmed V and J ends, which lost 4 bases and 4 bases, there was a span of 13 bases. The CDR3 bases are TGTGCCAGTAGTAAGAAGGGACGGCTCTATGGCTACACCTTC. Amino acids: CASSKKGRLYGYTF.

Details on this clonotype: This CDR3 fails to terminate in the conserved phenylalanine or tryptophan, so it likely reflects a read error. The rearrangement links TRBV7-2 to TRBJ2-3; TRBD1 matches 7 bases. V lost 3 bases and J lost 0; bases outside the gene matches: 6. The CDR3 has 16 residues. Germline-derived CDR1 and CDR2 are SGHTA and FQGNSA. The CDR3 region has the DNA TGTGCCAGCAGCTTTACCGGGACAGCTAGCACAGATACGCAGTATCTT. Translated, it gives CASSFTGTASTDTQYL.

V and J are TRBV15 and TRBJ2-1; 10 bases line up with TRBD2. The germline CDR1 and CDR2 sequences are LNHNV and YYDKDF (reference sequence). The length of the CDR3 is 17 residues. J lost 5 bases, V lost 0 bases, and 7 bases had no gene match. The CDR3 bases are TGTGCCACCAGCAGAGATTGGGCTAGCGGGAGAGACAATGAGCAGTTCTTC. Translation: CATSRDWASGRDNEQFF. Filled out from reference TRBV15 and TRBJ2-1, the complete variable domain reads DAMVIQNPRYQVTQFGKPVTLSCSQTLNHNVMYWYQQKSSQAPKLLFHYYDKDFNNEADTPDNFQSRRPNTSFCFLDIRSPGLGDTAMYLCATSRDWASGRDNEQFFGPGTRLTVL.